What follows is one T cell receptor (beta chain) and its context. Its antigen is as yet unknown. The data originate from a study of T cell responses to AZD1222 COVID-19 vaccine. Study outcomes and limitations: Repertoire sampling happened only post peak T cell response.

Sequencing was performed with immunoSEQ multiplex PCR; in TCRdb, only in-frame clones are kept and a portion is missing. This sample has 20,000 or so clones, with roughly 80% found just once. This specimen consisted of peripheral blood, obtained 28 days after the second AZD1222 dose. The TCR was taken from an adult who received the AZD1222 COVID-19 vaccine.

CDR3 DNA: TGTGCCAGCAGCCCTCCTTATGGGGGGGGAGGCACCGGGGAGCTGTTTTTT. Translation gives CASSPPYGGGGTGELFF. The V call is TRBV7-9, the J call TRBJ2-2; the match to TRBD2 covers 7 bases. J was trimmed by 4 bases and V by 5 bases; bases with no gene match: 13. The CDR3 spans 17 residues. Germline values: CDR1 SEHNR, CDR2 FQNEAQ (reference sequence).